One TCR beta chain is described in this entry. What it recognizes is unknown. In each case, RNA was isolated and then reverse transcribed into cDNA as the sequencing template. Profiled with immunoSEQ multiplex PCR; TCRdb holds only in-frame clones, not every one. The data contain 98,000 or so clones, around 59% of them singletons. This sample was included in a study of CD8+ T cells in alopecia areata. Study-wide results and limits: Clarity of TCR sharing across patients fell short of that in mice, possibly HLA-related. Resident alphabeta T cells of normal skin are also sequenced in scalp samples. Lesional scalp displayed greater clonality than normal scalp, most notably in alopecia totalis/universalis.

The CDR3 spans 12 residues. CDR1 SNHLY and CDR2 FYNNEI come from the germline V gene. V was pared by 7 bases and J by 1 base, with 7 bases between. The TCR was taken from a human donor in good health. The source material was CD8+ T cells sorted from blood. This chain links TRBV2 with TRBJ1-1; D gene unclear. The CDR3 sequence is CASILGNTEAFF. The CDR3 bases are TGTGCCAGCATCTTGGGGAACACTGAAGCTTTCTTT.